This T cell receptor (beta chain) originates from a study of T cell changes during pregnancy in multiple sclerosis. Sequencing used immunoSEQ multiplex PCR; TCRdb keeps in-frame clones, though not all of them. The repertoire holds just under 95,000 clones, with over 80% as singletons. This clone was detected only once. Between the trimmed V and J ends, which lost 4 bases and 14 bases, there was a span of 11 bases. In germline, CDR1 is SEHNR, CDR2 FQNEAQ (reference sequence). CDR3 length equals 10 residues. This chain uses TRBV7-9 with TRBJ1-2, with TRBD1 as a possible D gene (5 bases). This clonotype was sampled from a female donor with multiple sclerosis, enrolled in a pregnancy study. Sequenced material: peripheral blood, taken in the first trimester of pregnancy. This chain's CDR3 is CASSSAQETF. The CDR3 nucleotides read TGTGCCAGCAGCTCCGCACAGGAGACCTTC.